The clone carrying this TCR beta chain was counted only a few times. Its antigen is not identified. These data originate in a study of cytomegalovirus exposure and HLA in healthy donors. Study-level points and caveats: Specificity of three CMV-associated chains for CMV antigens was verified in vitro. Later, an analysis found that common viral pathogens appeared to be linked with several of the most significant clusters.

V shed 7 bases and J 3 bases; nucleotides not matched to a gene: 9. This CDR3 has 14 amino acids. Germline lookup yields CDR1 SQVTM and CDR2 ANQGSEA. Use of 60 Vbeta and 13 Jbeta primers characterized the PCR. Profiled with immunoSEQ multiplex PCR; TCRdb holds only in-frame clones, not every one. There are approximately 130,000 clones in the sample; 65% to 90% occur only once, and approximately 2.4% lies in the top ten. Each donor's status was that of a healthy bone marrow donor. This chain connects TRBV29-1 to TRBJ2-5, with TRBD1 identical over 9 bases. The sequencing input was PBMCs. The sequence was collected from a man aged 45-65 years in good health and CMV-seronegative. The CDR3 reads CSARDRDWEETQYF. The CDR3 DNA sequence: TGCAGCGCACGGGACAGGGATTGGGAAGAGACCCAGTACTTC.